These T cell receptor beta chains were read from a single sample in a study of T cell changes during pregnancy in multiple sclerosis. Some clones are missing from TCRdb's copy, which holds only in-frame ones; the method was immunoSEQ multiplex PCR. The data hold some 42,000 clones, with roughly 85% observed a single time. Sequencing used CD4+ T cells from peripheral blood mononuclear cells, obtained after pregnancy. The receptors here all came from a female donor with multiple sclerosis, enrolled in a pregnancy study. CDR3s include the opening cysteine and the closing phenylalanine or tryptophan. D genes are given only for firm matches. Not every row has a clone size; where given, it reads once, few, many or a size class.

cdr3_nt cdr3_aa d_call j_call clone_size v_call
TGCGCCAGCAGCCTAGCGGGGGGAAGCGCAGATACGCAGTATTTT CASSLAGGSADTQYF TRBD2 TRBJ2-3 few TRBV5-1
TGCGCCAGCAGCCTAACCCCAGGGCGATCCTACGAGCAGTACTTC CASSLTPGRSYEQYF - TRBJ2-7 - TRBV4-3
TGTGCCAGCAGCGTAGCCCGGGGCACCGGGGAGCTGTTTTTT CASSVARGTGELFF - TRBJ2-2 - TRBV9
TGCGCCAGCAGCCAAGATCCTATCGGAGGAAGCTACTATAATTCACCCCTCCACTTT CASSQDPIGGSYYNSPLHF - TRBJ1-6 - TRBV4-3
TGTGCCAGCAGCGGAGACCGAGATAATTCACCCCTCCACTTT CASSGDRDNSPLHF - TRBJ1-6 once TRBV7-8
TGCGCCAGCAGCTCCAGGACAGGGAGCCATGGCTACACCTTC CASSSRTGSHGYTF TRBD1 TRBJ1-2 - TRBV5-1
TGTGCCAGCGTAGTACAGAGCTACAATGAGCAGTTCTTC CASVVQSYNEQFF - TRBJ2-1 once TRBV2
TGTGCCAGCAGCTCCTACACGGAGTCACCCCTCCACTTT CASSSYTESPLHF - TRBJ1-6 few TRBV11-1
TGCGCCAGCAGCCAAGCGGAAGGACCGGGACAGACCTACGAGCAGTACTTC CASSQAEGPGQTYEQYF TRBD1 TRBJ2-7 - TRBV4-1
TGCGCCAGCAGCCGGACTAGCGGGGGGCAAGATACGCAGTATTTT CASSRTSGGQDTQYF TRBD2 TRBJ2-3 - TRBV5-1
TGTGCCAGCAGTCTTAATTTACAGGGGAATGAGCAGTTCTTC CASSLNLQGNEQFF TRBD1 TRBJ2-1 - TRBV6-5
TGTGCCAGCAGCGTGGGGGGGGCTGGCTCCTACGAGCAGTACTTC CASSVGGAGSYEQYF - TRBJ2-7 - TRBV9
TGTGCCAGCACCTTAACAGGGTCCACTGAAGCTTTCTTT CASTLTGSTEAFF - TRBJ1-1 once TRBV27
TGTGCCAGCAGCTTGACAGGGCCGGGAGGCTACACCTTC CASSLTGPGGYTF - TRBJ1-2 - TRBV5-4
TGTGCCAGCAGCCCCCCCTTAGCTAACTATGGCTACACCTTC CASSPPLANYGYTF - TRBJ1-2 - TRBV7-2
TGCAGCGTGGACAGGGGCTGGAACACTGAAGCTTTCTTT CSVDRGWNTEAFF TRBD1 TRBJ1-1 - TRBV29-1
TGTGCCTGGAGTGTACGACAAATTTCCGAAAAACTGTTTTTT CAWSVRQISEKLFF - TRBJ1-4 - TRBV30
TGTGCCACTACCCGAGGAGGAAACTACGAGCAGTACTTC CATTRGGNYEQYF - TRBJ2-7 - TRBV27
TGTGCCATCAGTGACCCGGGACAGGTCAGCTCCTACGAGCAGTACTTC CAISDPGQVSSYEQYF TRBD1 TRBJ2-7 - TRBV10-3
TGTGCCAGCAGCTTGGGGGGCCCTATAGGGGGCTCACCCCTCCACTTT CASSLGGPIGGSPLHF TRBD1 TRBJ1-6 - TRBV5-4
TGTGCCAGCAGTGAGCAGGGCCCCGGTCCCCCCGTGGGGGAGCTGTTTTTT CASSEQGPGPPVGELFF - TRBJ2-2 - TRBV6-1